These T cell receptor beta chains were read from a single sample in a study of blood T cell repertoires in COVID-19. Using immunoSEQ multiplex PCR, the repertoire was profiled, and TCRdb retains in-frame clones only, with some absent. Among over 70,000 clones, roughly 78% were seen once, and the ten largest hold 10% to 13%. What was sequenced was peripheral blood. The receptors come from a woman aged 65 to 85 with acute or convalescent COVID-19. Each CDR3 is given with its conserved first and last residue. Each record gives: J gene, clone size, D gene, V gene, CDR3 protein, CDR3 DNA. A D gene is named only where the DNA matches it firmly. Rows give clone size only sometimes, using once, few, many, or a class for an expanded clone.

j_call: TRBJ1-6
clone_size: few
d_call: TRBD1
v_call: TRBV25-1
cdr3_aa: CASSLGTGGGNSPLHF
cdr3_nt: TGTGCCAGCAGCCTAGGGACAGGGGGCGGGAATTCACCCCTCCACTTT

j_call: TRBJ2-3
clone_size: .
d_call: TRBD1
v_call: TRBV28
cdr3_aa: CASSLRTGPGASTQYF
cdr3_nt: TGTGCCAGCAGTTTACGGACAGGTCCCGGGGCCTCTACGCAGTATTTT

j_call: TRBJ2-4
clone_size: .
d_call: .
v_call: TRBV30
cdr3_aa: CAWSELKNIQYF
cdr3_nt: TGTGCCTGGAGTGAACTTAAAAACATTCAGTACTTC

j_call: TRBJ2-7
clone_size: .
d_call: TRBD2
v_call: TRBV28
cdr3_aa: CASSPQAAGVNEQYF
cdr3_nt: TGTGCCAGCAGCCCCCAGGCGGCGGGAGTAAACGAGCAGTACTTC

j_call: TRBJ1-4
clone_size: .
d_call: TRBD1
v_call: TRBV9
cdr3_aa: CASSPGQGANEKLFF
cdr3_nt: TGTGCCAGCAGCCCAGGACAGGGGGCTAATGAAAAACTGTTTTTT

j_call: TRBJ2-7
clone_size: .
d_call: TRBD2
v_call: TRBV4-2
cdr3_aa: CASSQGGGEFYEQYF
cdr3_nt: TGTGCCAGCAGCCAAGGGGGAGGGGAATTCTACGAGCAGTACTTC

j_call: TRBJ2-7
clone_size: once
d_call: .
v_call: TRBV6-1
cdr3_aa: CASSERQGWAYEQYF
cdr3_nt: TGTGCCAGCAGTGAACGGCAGGGGTGGGCCTACGAGCAGTACTTC

j_call: TRBJ1-1
clone_size: .
d_call: .
v_call: TRBV4-3
cdr3_aa: CASSVSRRDTEAFF
cdr3_nt: TGCGCCAGCAGCGTGAGTCGCAGGGACACTGAAGCTTTCTTT

j_call: TRBJ1-4
clone_size: .
d_call: TRBD1
v_call: TRBV5-1
cdr3_aa: CASSYRGPATNEKLFF
cdr3_nt: TGCGCCAGCAGCTACAGGGGCCCGGCAACTAATGAAAAACTGTTTTTT

j_call: TRBJ2-3
clone_size: .
d_call: TRBD1
v_call: TRBV5-1
cdr3_aa: CASSLTGVSGTQYF
cdr3_nt: TGCGCCAGCAGCTTGACAGGGGTTTCGGGTACGCAGTATTTT

j_call: TRBJ2-3
clone_size: few
d_call: TRBD2
v_call: TRBV7-6
cdr3_aa: CASSTLAGGSTDTQYF
cdr3_nt: TGTGCCAGCAGCACTCTAGCGGGAGGCAGCACAGATACGCAGTATTTT

j_call: TRBJ2-2
clone_size: .
d_call: TRBD1
v_call: TRBV24-1
cdr3_aa: CATSDLSGTGFGELFF
cdr3_nt: TGTGCCACCAGTGATTTGTCTGGGACAGGGTTCGGGGAGCTGTTTTTT

j_call: TRBJ1-2
clone_size: .
d_call: .
v_call: TRBV7-9
cdr3_aa: CASSLGGQERNYGYTF
cdr3_nt: TGTGCCAGCAGCTTAGGTGGCCAGGAACGGAACTATGGCTACACCTTC

j_call: TRBJ1-1
clone_size: .
d_call: .
v_call: TRBV7-8
cdr3_aa: CASSLSSGWGVMNTEAFF
cdr3_nt: TGTGCCAGCAGCTTAAGTTCCGGCTGGGGGGTCATGAACACTGAAGCTTTCTTT

j_call: TRBJ1-5
clone_size: .
d_call: .
v_call: TRBV28
cdr3_aa: CASRGGVQQPQHF
cdr3_nt: TGTGCCAGCCGCGGGGGTGTTCAGCAGCCCCAGCATTTT

j_call: TRBJ2-3
clone_size: .
d_call: TRBD1
v_call: TRBV10-3
cdr3_aa: CAISPDRDSQYF
cdr3_nt: TGTGCCATCAGCCCCGACAGGGATTCGCAGTATTTT

j_call: TRBJ1-4
clone_size: .
d_call: .
v_call: TRBV11-2
cdr3_aa: CASRSRTPATNEKLFF
cdr3_nt: TGTGCCAGCAGATCTCGGACACCAGCAACTAATGAAAAACTGTTTTTT

j_call: TRBJ2-1
clone_size: .
d_call: TRBD1
v_call: TRBV7-2
cdr3_aa: CASSGGTGGGHEQFF
cdr3_nt: TGTGCCAGCAGCGGGGGGACAGGGGGTGGCCATGAGCAGTTCTTC

j_call: TRBJ2-2
clone_size: .
d_call: .
v_call: TRBV21-1
cdr3_aa: CASSKFFGDTGELFF
cdr3_nt: TGTGCCAGCAGCAAGTTTTTCGGGGACACCGGGGAGCTGTTTTTT

j_call: TRBJ1-4
clone_size: .
d_call: .
v_call: TRBV28
cdr3_aa: CASRMTPTNEKLFF
cdr3_nt: TGTGCCAGCAGAATGACACCAACTAATGAAAAACTGTTTTTT

j_call: TRBJ2-7
clone_size: .
d_call: TRBD1
v_call: TRBV9
cdr3_aa: CASSIEDRGYEQYF
cdr3_nt: TGTGCCAGCAGCATAGAGGACAGGGGGTACGAGCAGTACTTC

j_call: TRBJ1-2
clone_size: .
d_call: TRBD1
v_call: TRBV4-1
cdr3_aa: CASSQETGTGVIGYTF
cdr3_nt: TGCGCCAGCAGCCAAGAAACCGGGACAGGGGTTATCGGCTACACCTTC

j_call: TRBJ2-1
clone_size: .
d_call: TRBD2
v_call: TRBV28
cdr3_aa: CASRHSGSSYNEQFF
cdr3_nt: TGTGCCAGCAGACATAGCGGGAGCTCCTACAATGAGCAGTTCTTC

j_call: TRBJ2-2
clone_size: .
d_call: .
v_call: TRBV6-6
cdr3_aa: CASSYERTLTGELFF
cdr3_nt: TGTGCCAGCAGTTACGAAAGGACACTTACCGGGGAGCTGTTTTTT

j_call: TRBJ2-1
clone_size: .
d_call: .
v_call: TRBV24-1
cdr3_aa: CATSLSGNEQFF
cdr3_nt: TGTGCCACCAGCCTTAGCGGCAATGAGCAGTTCTTC

j_call: TRBJ2-7
clone_size: .
d_call: TRBD2
v_call: TRBV11-2
cdr3_aa: CASTIAGAGYEQYF
cdr3_nt: TGTGCCAGCACCATAGCGGGAGCCGGCTACGAGCAGTACTTC

j_call: TRBJ2-2
clone_size: .
d_call: .
v_call: TRBV19
cdr3_aa: CASSVQGTGELFF
cdr3_nt: TGTGCCAGTAGTGTGCAGGGCACCGGGGAGCTGTTTTTT

j_call: TRBJ2-2
clone_size: .
d_call: .
v_call: TRBV9
cdr3_aa: CASSVDPGMNTGELFF
cdr3_nt: TGTGCCAGCAGCGTAGACCCGGGGATGAACACCGGGGAGCTGTTTTTT

j_call: TRBJ1-1
clone_size: once
d_call: .
v_call: TRBV30
cdr3_aa: CAWSVSRGWTEAFF
cdr3_nt: TGTGCCTGGAGTGTATCCAGGGGATGGACTGAAGCTTTCTTT

j_call: TRBJ2-7
clone_size: .
d_call: TRBD2
v_call: TRBV6-5
cdr3_aa: CASSGLAAVGEQYF
cdr3_nt: TGTGCCAGCAGCGGACTAGCGGCAGTCGGTGAGCAGTACTTC

j_call: TRBJ2-3
clone_size: .
d_call: .
v_call: TRBV24-1
cdr3_aa: CATSDFAWQGGADTQYF
cdr3_nt: TGTGCCACCAGTGATTTCGCCTGGCAGGGCGGGGCAGATACGCAGTATTTT

j_call: TRBJ2-7
clone_size: .
d_call: TRBD1
v_call: TRBV11-1
cdr3_aa: CASSRRTGSSYEQYF
cdr3_nt: TGTGCCAGCAGCCGACGGACAGGGAGCTCCTACGAGCAGTACTTC

j_call: TRBJ2-7
clone_size: .
d_call: .
v_call: TRBV19
cdr3_aa: CASSDTGNPYEQYF
cdr3_nt: TGTGCCAGTAGTGACACAGGGAATCCCTACGAGCAGTACTTC

j_call: TRBJ1-6
clone_size: .
d_call: .
v_call: TRBV28
cdr3_aa: CASSFLTASPLHF
cdr3_nt: TGTGCCAGCAGTTTTCTCACAGCTTCACCCCTCCACTTT

j_call: TRBJ1-2
clone_size: .
d_call: .
v_call: TRBV6-5
cdr3_aa: CASGGGRFNYGYTF
cdr3_nt: TGTGCCAGCGGGGGGGGACGGTTCAACTATGGCTACACCTTC

j_call: TRBJ2-7
clone_size: .
d_call: .
v_call: TRBV2
cdr3_aa: CASSVSSLGEQYF
cdr3_nt: TGTGCCAGCAGTGTATCGAGTCTTGGCGAGCAGTACTTC

j_call: TRBJ2-7
clone_size: once
d_call: TRBD2
v_call: TRBV7-2
cdr3_aa: CASSLVLLAGGPSYEQYF
cdr3_nt: TGTGCCAGCAGCTTAGTTCTGTTGGCGGGAGGGCCATCCTACGAGCAGTACTTC

j_call: TRBJ1-3
clone_size: .
d_call: TRBD1
v_call: TRBV10-2
cdr3_aa: CASREFAGTGFSGNTIYF
cdr3_nt: TGCGCCAGCAGGGAATTTGCCGGGACAGGGTTCTCTGGAAACACCATATATTTT

j_call: TRBJ1-2
clone_size: .
d_call: TRBD1
v_call: TRBV6-5
cdr3_aa: CASSWDRGNYGYTF
cdr3_nt: TGTGCCAGCAGCTGGGACAGGGGAAACTATGGCTACACCTTC

j_call: TRBJ2-2
clone_size: once
d_call: TRBD1
v_call: TRBV6-5
cdr3_aa: CASRGQVNTGELFF
cdr3_nt: TGTGCCAGCAGGGGACAGGTCAACACCGGGGAGCTGTTTTTT

j_call: TRBJ1-6
clone_size: .
d_call: TRBD1
v_call: TRBV2
cdr3_aa: CASRGQLPTPLHF
cdr3_nt: TGTGCCAGCAGGGGACAGCTACCTACACCCCTCCACTTT